The sequence of this TCR beta chain was determined in a study of cytomegalovirus exposure and HLA in healthy donors. PCR amplification relied on 60 Vbeta primers (plus 13 Jbeta primers). TCRdb's copy holds only in-frame clones and misses some; the assay was immunoSEQ multiplex PCR. The sample shows 100,000 to 150,000 clones, 76% of them seen only once. This CDR3 contains 15 residues. Per germline, CDR1 ENHRY and CDR2 SYGVKD. Trimming stripped 0 bases from V and 3 bases from J, with 9 bases between. This sequence joins TRBV10-3 and TRBJ1-3, with D possibly TRBD1 on 5 matching bases. The sequencing input was PBMCs. This clonotype was obtained from a female donor in good health and CMV-seropositive. The CDR3 coding sequence is TGTGCCATCAGTGAGTCGACAGTGGTTGGAAACACCATATATTTT. This encodes CAISESTVVGNTIYF.